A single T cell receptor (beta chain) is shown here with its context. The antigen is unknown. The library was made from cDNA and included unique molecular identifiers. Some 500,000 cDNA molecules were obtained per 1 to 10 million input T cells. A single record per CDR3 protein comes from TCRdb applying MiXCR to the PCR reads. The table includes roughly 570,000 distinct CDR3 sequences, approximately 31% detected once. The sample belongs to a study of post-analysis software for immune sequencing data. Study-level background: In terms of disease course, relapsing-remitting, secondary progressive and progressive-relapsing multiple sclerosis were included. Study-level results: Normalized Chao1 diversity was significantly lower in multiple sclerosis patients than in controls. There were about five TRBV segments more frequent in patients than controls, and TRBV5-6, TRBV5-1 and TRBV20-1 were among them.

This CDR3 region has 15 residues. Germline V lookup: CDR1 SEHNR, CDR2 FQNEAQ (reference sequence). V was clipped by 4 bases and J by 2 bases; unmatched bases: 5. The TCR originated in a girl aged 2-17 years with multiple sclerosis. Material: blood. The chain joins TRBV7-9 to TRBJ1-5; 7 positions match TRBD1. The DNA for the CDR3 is TGTGCCAGCAGCTGGCCCACAGGGGGCAATCAGCCCCAGCATTTT. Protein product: CASSWPTGGNQPQHF. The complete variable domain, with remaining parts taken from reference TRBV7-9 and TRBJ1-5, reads DTGVSQNPRHKITKRGQNVTFRCDPISEHNRLYWYRQTLGQGPEFLTYFQNEAQLEKSRLLSDRFSAERPKGSFSTLEIQRTEQGDSAMYLCASSWPTGGNQPQHFGDGTRLSIL.